Listed below are T cell receptor beta chains from one sample, sequenced in a study of blood T cell repertoires in COVID-19. Data came from immunoSEQ multiplex PCR; TCRdb stores just in-frame clones and leaves some out. The sample includes 97,000 or so clones, 84% of them seen just once. Sequenced material: peripheral blood. These receptors came from a man between 40 and 49 years old with active or convalescent COVID-19. The CDR3 runs from the conserved cysteine through the conserved F or W. A D gene is named only where the DNA matches it firmly. Clone size is shown for a subset of rows, as once, few, many or a class of expanded clone.

len	abundance	d_gene	j_gene	v_gene	CDR3nt	CDR3aa
15	-	-	TRBJ1-3	TRBV5-6	TGTGCCCCTGGGGTTGGGGGGAACTCTGGAAACACCATATATTTT	CAPGVGGNSGNTIYF
15	-	-	TRBJ2-1	TRBV9	TGTGCCAGCAGCGTGGAGGGCGACCTGTACAATGAGCAGTTCTTC	CASSVEGDLYNEQFF
12	once	-	TRBJ1-6	TRBV12-3/TRBV12-4	TGTGCCAGCACCAAGGGGAATTCACCCCTCCACTTT	CASTKGNSPLHF
13	-	-	TRBJ1-2	TRBV2	TGTGCCAGCAGTTTCACAGGGTTCGGAGGCTACACCTTC	CASSFTGFGGYTF
16	-	TRBD1	TRBJ2-7	TRBV11-2	TGTGCCAGCAGCTCGCTATCCGGGACAGATAACTACGAGCAGTACTTC	CASSSLSGTDNYEQYF
14	few	TRBD1	TRBJ2-2	TRBV5-5	TGTGCCAGCAAAACAGGGGAAATCACCGGGGAGCTGTTTTTT	CASKTGEITGELFF
13	once	-	TRBJ1-5	TRBV12-3/TRBV12-4	TGTGCCAGCAGTGACATAAGCAATCAGCCCCAGCATTTT	CASSDISNQPQHF
19	-	-	TRBJ1-3	TRBV7-6	TGTGCCAGCAGCTTAGCGGTGTTTTCCGAGACAGGCTCTGGAAACACCATATATTTT	CASSLAVFSETGSGNTIYF
11	-	-	TRBJ2-5	TRBV6-2/TRBV6-3	TGTGCCAGCAGTCCGTTCGAGACCCAGTACTTC	CASSPFETQYF
16	-	TRBD1	TRBJ1-1	TRBV7-2	TGTGCCAGCAGCTTCCGGGACAGGGGCCCGAACACTGAAGCTTTCTTT	CASSFRDRGPNTEAFF
12	-	-	TRBJ2-3	TRBV6-2/TRBV6-3	TGTGCCAGCAGTTACCCGGAGGTAGGGCAGTATTTT	CASSYPEVGQYF
16	-	-	TRBJ1-5	TRBV15	TGTGCCACCAGCAAGACCCCAGGCGGGGTCAATCAGCCCCAGCATTTT	CATSKTPGGVNQPQHF
15	-	TRBD1	TRBJ2-1	TRBV24-1	TGTGCCACCAGTGATTCCCGGACAGGGCATAATGAGCAGTTCTTC	CATSDSRTGHNEQFF
14	-	TRBD2	TRBJ2-7	TRBV9	TGTGCCAGCAGCCCGGGGGGAAGGGACTACGAGCAGTACTTC	CASSPGGRDYEQYF
13	-	-	TRBJ2-7	TRBV5-1	TGCGCCAGCAGTGTGGCAGGCCAGGGCGAGCAGTACTTC	CASSVAGQGEQYF
17	-	TRBD1	TRBJ1-3	TRBV7-9	TGTGCCAGCAGCTTAAGCCCCGGGACAGGGTTTGGAAACACCATATATTTT	CASSLSPGTGFGNTIYF
19	few	TRBD2	TRBJ2-2	TRBV11-2	TGTGCCAGCAGCCTCTCCTTGAGGGGACTAGCGGGGGGCACCGGGGAGCTGTTTTTT	CASSLSLRGLAGGTGELFF
16	-	-	TRBJ1-3	TRBV3-1/TRBV3-2	TGTGCCAGCAGCCAAGACGAATGGGGAGCTGGAAACACCATATATTTT	CASSQDEWGAGNTIYF
15	few	TRBD1	TRBJ2-3	TRBV7-7	TGTGCCAGCAGCTCCCGATTGACAGGGATGGATACGCAGTATTTT	CASSSRLTGMDTQYF
11	-	-	TRBJ2-1	TRBV20-1	TGCAGTGCTCGAAGGGGGAATGAGCAGTTCTTC	CSARRGNEQFF
15	many	TRBD2	TRBJ2-2	TRBV20-1	TGCAGTGCTAGTGCCAGCGGGGGGAACACCGGGGAGCTGTTTTTT	CSASASGGNTGELFF
13	once	-	TRBJ1-2	TRBV6-5	TGTGCCAGCAGTTACTCGTCCAGGGGTGGCTACACCTTC	CASSYSSRGGYTF
13	-	-	TRBJ1-2	TRBV24-1	TGTGCCACCAGTGATTTGACAGGGAAAGGCTACACCTTC	CATSDLTGKGYTF
14	-	-	TRBJ1-2	TRBV6-5	TGTGCCAGCAGTCCTCAGGACAGATTCTATGGCTACACCTTC	CASSPQDRFYGYTF
13	-	-	TRBJ2-1	TRBV12-5	TGTGCTAGTGGGGGCCAGGCGGGCCATGAGCAGTTCTTC	CASGGQAGHEQFF
16	many	TRBD1	TRBJ2-3	TRBV4-2	TGTGCCAGCAGCCAAGAAAATGGACAGGGAGCAGATACGCAGTATTTT	CASSQENGQGADTQYF
14	-	TRBD1	TRBJ1-2	TRBV6-5	TGTGCCAGCAGTTACGGACAGGGGACCTATGGCTACACCTTC	CASSYGQGTYGYTF
14	once	-	TRBJ1-2	TRBV27	TGTGCCAGCAGTTTATTTTCAGGCAGCTATGGCTACACCTTC	CASSLFSGSYGYTF
17	-	TRBD1	TRBJ1-3	TRBV9	TGTGCCAGCAGCGGAACAGGGGGCCCATTTTCTGGAAACACCATATATTTT	CASSGTGGPFSGNTIYF
12	-	-	TRBJ2-1	TRBV19	TGTGCCACCGGGTCCGGGGGTCATGAGCAGTTCTTC	CATGSGGHEQFF
14	-	-	TRBJ2-1	TRBV11-2	TGTGCCAGCAGCCCCTGGGGCGGAAACAATGAGCAGTTCTTC	CASSPWGGNNEQFF
14	-	-	TRBJ1-2	TRBV5-6	TGTGCCAGCAGCTTGAAGCGGGGCAGCTATGGCTACACCTTC	CASSLKRGSYGYTF
12	few	-	TRBJ1-1	TRBV12-3/TRBV12-4	TGTGCCAGCAGTCTCCCGGGGGGAGAAGCTTTCTTT	CASSLPGGEAFF
14	-	-	TRBJ2-5	TRBV2	TGTGCCAGCAGTAGGACGGGACTCCAAGAGACCCAGTACTTC	CASSRTGLQETQYF
15	-	TRBD1	TRBJ1-2	TRBV24-1	TGTGCCACCAGTGATCCGGACAGGGGGGCCTATGGCTACACCTTC	CATSDPDRGAYGYTF
13	-	-	TRBJ2-5	TRBV5-1	TGCGCCAGCAGCTTAACTAGCCGGGAGACCCAGTACTTC	CASSLTSRETQYF
14	once	TRBD2	TRBJ2-3	TRBV6-4	TGTGCCAGCAGGAGCGGGGGGGGCACAGATACGCAGTATTTT	CASRSGGGTDTQYF
15	few	-	TRBJ2-1	TRBV7-2	TGTGCCAGCGTCCTTCCCCGCCCCCGCAGGAATGAGCAGTTCTTC	CASVLPRPRRNEQFF
15	-	-	TRBJ1-4	TRBV4-3	TGCGCCAGCAGCCCCCTTGCGGGGGACGAGGAAAAACTGTTTTTT	CASSPLAGDEEKLFF
14	-	TRBD1	TRBJ2-5	TRBV6-5	TGTGCCAGCATCCTCACAGGGGGGCCGGAGACCCAGTACTTC	CASILTGGPETQYF
12	many	-	TRBJ1-2	TRBV6-6	TGTGCCAGCAGTTACGCAGATTATGGCTACACCTTC	CASSYADYGYTF
15	-	TRBD1	TRBJ1-3	TRBV12-5	TGTGCTAGTGGTTTGGGGACAGGCTCTGGAAACACCATATATTTT	CASGLGTGSGNTIYF
12	-	-	TRBJ2-2	TRBV10-3	TGTGCCATCAGGCCCCCGGCCGGGGAGCTGTTTTTT	CAIRPPAGELFF
11	-	-	TRBJ1-2	TRBV29-1	TGCAGCGTTGATCGAGGGAATGGCTACACCTTC	CSVDRGNGYTF
15	-	TRBD1	TRBJ2-7	TRBV5-1	TGCGCCAGCAGCCCCCCCGGGACAGGGTTCTACGAGCAGTACTTC	CASSPPGTGFYEQYF
17	-	-	TRBJ2-2	TRBV7-2	TGTGCCAGCAGCCCGAGCCTGAGGGGGGGGGCCACCGGGGAGCTGTTTTTT	CASSPSLRGGATGELFF
15	-	TRBD2	TRBJ2-5	TRBV6-5	TGTGCCAGCAGTATCGAGCGGGGGGGCTTCGAGACCCAGTACTTC	CASSIERGGFETQYF
17	once	TRBD1	TRBJ2-7	TRBV19	TGTGCCAGTAGATCCTTGGTGTGGACAGGGGGCCTCTACGAGCAGTACTTC	CASRSLVWTGGLYEQYF
14	-	TRBD1	TRBJ1-5	TRBV5-4	TGTGCCAGCAGCCCACAGGGGGCACGGCAGCCCCAGCATTTT	CASSPQGARQPQHF
17	-	-	TRBJ1-4	TRBV2	TGTGCCAGCAGTTTTTCTGTACTGGGTCGAGGAAATGAAAAACTGTTTTTT	CASSFSVLGRGNEKLFF
14	once	-	TRBJ1-2	TRBV5-4	TGTGCCAGCAGCTTGCCGGACAGTAGCTATGGCTACACCTTC	CASSLPDSSYGYTF
16	-	-	TRBJ2-1	TRBV3-1/TRBV3-2	TGTGCCAGCAGCCAGTCAGGGCAGGGGCTTTCCAATGAGCAGTTCTTC	CASSQSGQGLSNEQFF
15	-	TRBD1	TRBJ1-1	TRBV7-2	TGTGCCAGCAGCTCACAGGGGCTAGGAAGCACTGAAGCTTTCTTT	CASSSQGLGSTEAFF
15	-	TRBD2	TRBJ2-2	TRBV6-5	TGTGCCAGCAGACTAGCGGGGACGAACACCGGGGAGCTGTTTTTT	CASRLAGTNTGELFF